This T cell receptor beta chain derives from a study of T cells after posttransplantation cyclophosphamide. General study points: Skin or GI-infiltrating T cells shared few TRB sequences with blood. After PTCy, TRB diversity resembled that of CNI/methotrexate controls.

This CDR3 has 14 amino acids. CDR1 GTSNPN and CDR2 SVGIG come from the germline V gene (reference sequence). Trimming left V 0 bases short and J 0 bases short, with 5 bases between. The naive gate required viable CD3+CD4+ or CD3+CD8+ cells with CCR7+CD45RA+CD45RO-CD95-CD27+CD28+ phenotype. On the day of bone marrow donation, the related graft donor provided peripheral blood. Clones were read by immunoSEQ multiplex PCR, and TCRdb kept only the in-frame ones, dropping some. The data contain more than 30,000 clones, around nine tenths of them singletons. Turning to this clone: The target antigen is unknown.

The sequenced material came from naive CD4+ T cells sorted from PBMCs. The V gene is TRBV30, the J gene TRBJ2-2; D remains ambiguous. The TCR sequence derives from a woman in her fifties or sixties in good health, CMV-negative, and a related stem cell transplant donor. The CDR3 loop is CAWSVAANTGELFF. The CDR3 region has the DNA TGTGCCTGGAGTGTGGCCGCGAACACCGGGGAGCTGTTTTTT.